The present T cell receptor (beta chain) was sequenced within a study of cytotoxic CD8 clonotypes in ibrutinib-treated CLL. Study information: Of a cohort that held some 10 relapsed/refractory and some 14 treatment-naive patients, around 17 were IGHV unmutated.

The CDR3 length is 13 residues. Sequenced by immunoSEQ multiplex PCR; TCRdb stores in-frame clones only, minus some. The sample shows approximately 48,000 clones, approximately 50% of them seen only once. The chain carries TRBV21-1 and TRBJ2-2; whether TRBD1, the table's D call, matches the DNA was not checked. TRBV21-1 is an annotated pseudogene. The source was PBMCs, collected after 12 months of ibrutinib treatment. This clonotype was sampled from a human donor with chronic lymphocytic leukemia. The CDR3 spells CARQGLNPGELFF. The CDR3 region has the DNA TGTGCCAGACAGGGGTTGAATCCCGGGGAGCTGTTTTTT.